This T cell receptor (beta chain) derives from a study of beta chain features in type 1 diabetes. Turning to the study itself: No patient-donor differences in age, gender, total cells or subset yield. Study observations and caveats: Significant though moderate, a shortening of TCRB CDR3s appeared in all four CD4+ subsets of Type 1 diabetes patients.

Expressed TCRB transcripts were sequenced because the entire RNA isolate underwent reverse transcription. Profiled with immunoSEQ multiplex PCR; TCRdb holds only in-frame clones, not every one. The sample lists nearly 350,000 clones, 9.3% seen once, with more than 0.8% in the top ten. The CDR3 is 14 residues long. CDR1 and CDR2 (germline): LGHNA, YSLEER. Trimming cost V 4 bases and J 5 bases, with 14 bases left between them. In the case of this clone: Its cognate antigen is unknown.

Each population that was sorted was more than 95% pure. The clonotype comes from a man aged 25 to 40 with type 1 diabetes. The gene calls are TRBV4-3 and TRBJ1-2; no reliable D call. The sequenced material came from central memory CD4+ T cells from blood. For the CDR3, the DNA is TGCGCCAGCAGCCCGGCGTCCATAGGGTATGGCTACACCTTC. Amino acids: CASSPASIGYGYTF.